This paragraph reports one T cell receptor (beta chain). Its target is unknown. Assay: immunoSEQ multiplex PCR; the TCRdb copy retains only in-frame clones and omits some. Of 60,000 to 75,000 clones listed, less than 90% are singletons. This entry comes from a study of early stage breast cancer tumors. On the study more broadly: Of some 15 invasive breast tumors, about a dozen were hormone receptor-positive, HER2-negative. Findings and limits, study-wide: Tumors had 2.5 to 3-fold higher T cell density and higher clonality than adjacent normal breast tissue.

The CDR3 contains 14 residues. After removal of 1 base from V and 7 bases from J, the junction contained 7 bases not matched to a gene. Germline loops: CDR1 GTSNPN, CDR2 SVGIG (reference sequence). The sequenced material came from blood. The gene calls are TRBV30 and TRBJ1-5; 7 nucleotides line up with TRBD1. The clonotype originates from a person aged 40 to 50 with breast cancer. The CDR3 is CAWSGTGSYQPQHF. The CDR3, as DNA: TGTGCCTGGAGTGGGACAGGTTCATACCAGCCCCAGCATTTT.